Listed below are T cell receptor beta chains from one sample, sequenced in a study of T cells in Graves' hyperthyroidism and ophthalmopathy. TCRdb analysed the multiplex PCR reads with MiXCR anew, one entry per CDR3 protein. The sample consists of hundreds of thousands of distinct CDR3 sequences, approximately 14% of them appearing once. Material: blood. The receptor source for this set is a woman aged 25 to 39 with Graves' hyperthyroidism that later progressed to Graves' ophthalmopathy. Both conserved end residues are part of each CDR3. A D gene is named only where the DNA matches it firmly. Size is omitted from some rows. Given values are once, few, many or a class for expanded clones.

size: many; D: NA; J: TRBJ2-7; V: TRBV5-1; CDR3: CASSLTGSEYYEQYF; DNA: TGCGCCAGCAGCTTGACGGGCTCGGAGTACTACGAGCAGTACTTC
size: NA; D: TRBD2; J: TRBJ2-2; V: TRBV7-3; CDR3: CASSQGTSLTGELFF; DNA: TGTGCCAGCAGCCAAGGGACTAGCCTCACCGGGGAGCTGTTTTTT
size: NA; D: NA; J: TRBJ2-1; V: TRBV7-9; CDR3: CASTMDGRSSYNDQSF; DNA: TGTGCCAGCACTATGGATGGACGTAGCTCCTACAATGATCAGTCCTTC
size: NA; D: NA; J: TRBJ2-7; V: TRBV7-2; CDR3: CASSVLESRQEQYF; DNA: TGTGCCAGCAGTGTCCTAGAGTCTCGGCAGGAGCAGTACTTC
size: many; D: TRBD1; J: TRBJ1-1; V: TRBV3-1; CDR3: CASSTRTGETEAFF; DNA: TGTGCCAGCAGCACCCGGACAGGGGAGACTGAAGCTTTCTTT
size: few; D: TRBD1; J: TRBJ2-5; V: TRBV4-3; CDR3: CASSQESRGLETQYF; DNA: TGCGCCAGCAGCCAAGAGAGCAGGGGGCTTGAGACCCAGTACTTC
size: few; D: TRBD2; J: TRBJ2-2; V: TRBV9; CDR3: CASSTLAGGNTGELFF; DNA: TGTGCCAGCAGCACTCTAGCGGGAGGTAACACCGGGGAGCTGTTTTTT
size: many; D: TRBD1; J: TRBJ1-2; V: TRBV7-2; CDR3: CASSLGTTGGGTF; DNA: TGTGCCAGCAGCTTAGGAACAACAGGGGGAGGGACCTTC
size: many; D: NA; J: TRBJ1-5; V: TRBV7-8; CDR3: CASSEDRINQPQHF; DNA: TGTGCCAGCAGCGAGGACAGAATCAATCAGCCCCAGCATTTT
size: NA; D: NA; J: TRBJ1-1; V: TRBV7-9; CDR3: CASSPESLNEAFF; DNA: TGTGCCAGCAGCCCCGAGTCCCTGAACGAGGCTTTCTTT
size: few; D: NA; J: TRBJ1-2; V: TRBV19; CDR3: CASSSGASNYGYTF; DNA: TGTGCCAGTAGTTCGGGGGCTTCGAACTATGGCTACACCTTC
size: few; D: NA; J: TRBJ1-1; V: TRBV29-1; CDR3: CSVSRRLENTEAFF; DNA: TGCAGCGTTTCCAGGCGTCTAGAGAACACTGAAGCTTTCTTT
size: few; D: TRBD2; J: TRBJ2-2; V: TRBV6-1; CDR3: CASSIQWGGSDTGELFF; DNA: TGTGCCAGCAGTATACAATGGGGGGGGTCGGACACCGGGGAGCTGTTTTTT
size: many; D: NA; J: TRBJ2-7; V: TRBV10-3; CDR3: CAISELGYLYEQYF; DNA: TGTGCCATCAGTGAATTAGGCTATCTCTACGAGCAGTACTTC
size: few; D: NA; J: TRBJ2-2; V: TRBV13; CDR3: CTSSVNREYTGELFF; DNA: TGTACCAGCAGCGTCAACAGGGAATACACCGGGGAGCTGTTTTTT
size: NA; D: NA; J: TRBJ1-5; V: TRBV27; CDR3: CASRQTSDQPQHF; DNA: TGTGCCAGCCGACAGACAAGCGATCAGCCCCAGCATTTT
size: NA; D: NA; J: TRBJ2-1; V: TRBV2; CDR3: CASSEPLGGYEQFF; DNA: TGTGCCAGCAGTGAACCCCTCGGGGGCTATGAGCAGTTCTTC
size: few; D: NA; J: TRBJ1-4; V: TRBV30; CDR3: CAGSGGAGNEKLFF; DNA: TGTGCGGGCTCGGGGGGGGCTGGTAATGAAAAACTGTTTTTT
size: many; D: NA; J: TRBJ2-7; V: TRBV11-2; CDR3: CANSLLPGRNEQYF; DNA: TGTGCCAACAGCCTCCTCCCGGGGAGGAACGAGCAGTACTTC
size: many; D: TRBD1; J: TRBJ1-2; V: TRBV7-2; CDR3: CASSLYGQANYGYTF; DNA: TGTGCCAGCAGCTTATATGGACAGGCTAACTATGGCTACACCTTC
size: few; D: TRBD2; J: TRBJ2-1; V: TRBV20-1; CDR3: CSARNSGSFSYNEQFF; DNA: TGCAGTGCTAGAAATAGCGGGAGTTTCTCCTACAATGAGCAGTTCTTC
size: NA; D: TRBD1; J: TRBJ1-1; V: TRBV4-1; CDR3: CASRRGQGAGNAEAFF; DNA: TGCGCCAGCAGGCGGGGACAGGGGGCCGGTAATGCTGAAGCTTTCTTT
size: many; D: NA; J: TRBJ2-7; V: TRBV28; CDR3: CASSYYRDEQYF; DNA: TGTGCCAGCAGTTATTACAGGGACGAGCAGTACTTC
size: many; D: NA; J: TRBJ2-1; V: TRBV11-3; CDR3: CASSVQSVLGGDAHEQFF; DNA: TGTGCCAGCAGCGTTCAATCGGTGTTAGGCGGAGACGCACATGAGCAGTTCTTC
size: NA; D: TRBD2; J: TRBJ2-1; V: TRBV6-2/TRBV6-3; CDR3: CATRTSGYYNEQFF; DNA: TGTGCCACTCGAACTAGCGGGTATTACAATGAGCAGTTCTTC
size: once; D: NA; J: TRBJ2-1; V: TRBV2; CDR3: CASSEGALRYNEQFF; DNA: TGTGCCAGCAGTGAAGGGGCTCTCCGATACAATGAGCAGTTCTTC
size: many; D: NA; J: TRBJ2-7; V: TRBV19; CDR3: CASSIGGRGEQYF; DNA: TGTGCCAGTAGTATCGGGGGTCGGGGCGAGCAGTACTTC